The 29 T cell receptor beta chains in this list originate from one sample, sequenced in a study of a mutant IDH1 vaccine in newly diagnosed glioma. The data were produced by immunoSEQ multiplex PCR, yet TCRdb's version contains in-frame clones alone and is incomplete. The profile shows roughly 70,000 clones, 75% to 90% of them singletons. These TCRs are of unknown antigen specificity. Described time point: week 23, last vaccination. All doses held 300 ug of mutant IDH1 20-mer peptide, with topical imiquimod. The sequences come from PBMCs, collected from a glioma patient whose treatment included an IDH1 peptide vaccine. Receptors were obtained from a man between 18 and 35 years old with glioma.

V gene TRBV29-1 combines with J gene TRBJ1-4; 8 bases fit TRBD1. The germline CDR1 and CDR2 sequences are SQVTM and ANQGSEA. V was clipped by 6 bases and J by 7 bases; unmatched bases: 7. The CDR3 extends over 13 amino acids. The CDR3, as DNA: TGCAGCGTAAGGAGGGGGACAGGTGAAAAACTGTTTTTT. Protein sequence: CSVRRGTGEKLFF.

This clone was seen a handful of times. The rearrangement links TRBV6-1 to TRBJ1-1; D is undetermined. The CDR3 spans 12 residues. Germline CDR1 and CDR2: MNHNS and SASEGT. The V end lost 5 bases, the J end lost 5 bases, and 9 bases lay between the germline ends. Here the CDR3 DNA reads TGTGCCAGCAGTCAGTGGGTGACTGAAGCTTTCTTT. Translating it yields CASSQWVTEAFF.

This rearrangement joins TRBV5-5 to TRBJ2-6; D may be TRBD1 (6 bases). Trimming removed 3 bases at V and 2 bases at J, with 9 bases between. The germline CDR1 and CDR2 sequences are SGHKS and YYEKEE (reference sequence). The CDR3 is 15 amino acids. CDR3 protein: CASSWDTPGANVLTF. CDR3 DNA: TGTGCCAGCAGCTGGGACACGCCTGGGGCCAACGTCCTGACTTTC.

The chain has TRBV4-3 and TRBJ2-2, with D uncertain. Germline CDR1 and CDR2: LGHNA and YSLEER. This CDR3 has 15 residues. V lost 0 bases to trimming and J lost 3 bases, with 8 bases between them. This CDR3 is CASSQEFLHTGELFF. Here the CDR3 DNA reads TGCGCCAGCAGCCAAGAGTTTCTTCACACCGGGGAGCTGTTTTTT.

V gene TRBV5-1 combines with J gene TRBJ1-1, with D tentatively TRBD1 (6 bases). This CDR3 is built from 16 residues. Trimming pared 2 bases from V and 0 bases from J, leaving 14 bases between. Germline values: CDR1 SGHRS, CDR2 YFSETQ. CDR3 sequence: CASSFKHTGMNTEAFF. In nucleotides, the CDR3 is TGCGCCAGCAGCTTCAAACACACAGGGATGAACACTGAAGCTTTCTTT. Looking up the rest from reference TRBV5-1 and TRBJ1-1 gives the full variable domain: KAGVTQTPRYLIKTRGQQVTLSCSPISGHRSVSWYQQTPGQGLQFLFEYFSETQRNKGNFPGRFSGRQFSNSRSEMNVSTLELGDSALYLCASSFKHTGMNTEAFFGQGTRLTVV.

The genes are TRBV25-1 and TRBJ2-2, with 7 bases aligning to TRBD2. The CDR3 is made up of 18 amino acids. The trim removed 4 bases at V and 4 bases at J, leaving 15 bases unmatched. Germline assignment: CDR1 MGHDK and CDR2 SYGVNS. The CDR3 nucleotides are TGTGCCAGCAGTGGGGCTAGCGGCCACCTAAGGGCCACCGGGGAGCTGTTTTTT. It is translated as CASSGASGHLRATGELFF. The full variable domain, in which reference TRBV25-1 and TRBJ2-2 provide the parts outside the CDR3, is EADIYQTPRYLVIGTGKKITLECSQTMGHDKMYWYQQDPGMELHLIHYSYGVNSTEKGDLSSESTVSRIRTEHFPLTLESARPSHTSQYLCASSGASGHLRATGELFFGEGSRLTVL.

In DNA, the CDR3 is TGTGCCAGCAGCTTAGCGCCGGGACTAGCGGGAGAGCAGTACTTC. This gives the protein CASSLAPGLAGEQYF. The chain joins TRBV7-2 to TRBJ2-7; 13 bases are a match to TRBD2. The germline V gene encodes CDR1 SGHTA and CDR2 FQGNSA. The J segment lost 7 bases and the V segment lost 0 bases, leaving 3 bases of the junction unmatched. This CDR3 has 15 amino acids.

This clone was detected only once. The genes are TRBV6-5 and TRBJ1-1; 8 nucleotides match TRBD1. Germline values: CDR1 MNHEY, CDR2 SVGAGI. The CDR3 consists of 14 residues. Germline trimming cut 3 bases from V and 3 bases from J; bases unmatched to any gene: 3. CDR3 in amino acids: CASSYGTGYTEAFF. CDR3 sequence (DNA): TGTGCCAGCAGTTATGGGACAGGCTACACTGAAGCTTTCTTT.

The sample holds one count of this clone. The genes are TRBV15 and TRBJ1-4, with 9 nucleotides matching TRBD1. The CDR3 spans 15 residues. Germline assignment: CDR1 LNHNV and CDR2 YYDKDF (reference sequence). The ends lost 5 bases at V and 4 bases at J; junction bases unmatched: 5. CDR3 in DNA: TGTGCCACCAGCCCACGACAGGGGGGTAATGAAAAACTGTTTTTT. It encodes CATSPRQGGNEKLFF. The full variable domain, in which reference TRBV15 and TRBJ1-4 provide the parts outside the CDR3, is DAMVIQNPRYQVTQFGKPVTLSCSQTLNHNVMYWYQQKSSQAPKLLFHYYDKDFNNEADTPDNFQSRRPNTSFCFLDIRSPGLGDTAMYLCATSPRQGGNEKLFFGSGTQLSVL.

With respect to this clone: The same CDR3 can be traced to other DNA sequences in this sample. J is TRBJ1-1 and V is TRBV6-5; unclear D gene. Between the trimmed V and J ends, which lost 6 bases and 5 bases, there was a span of 10 bases. Germline V CDR1 and CDR2: MNHEY, SVGAGI. The CDR3 totals 12 residues. Written as DNA, the CDR3 is TGTGCCAGCAGCTCTAGTGGAACTGAAGCTTTCTTT. Translating gives CASSSSGTEAFF.

The chain is built from TRBV29-1 and TRBJ2-5, with D tentatively TRBD2 (6 bases). V lost 4 bases and J lost 3, with 18 bases in between. The germline V gene encodes CDR1 SQVTM and CDR2 ANQGSEA. CDR3 size: 15 residues. The CDR3: CSVGGRAGLKETQYF. The CDR3 DNA follows: TGCAGCGTTGGGGGTCGGGCGGGACTGAAAGAGACCCAGTACTTC.

The genes are TRBV4-2 and TRBJ2-2; D may be TRBD2 (6 bases). CDR1 is LGHNA and CDR2 is YNFKEQ in the germline V gene. CDR3 length equals 15 residues. V was cut by 3 bases and J by 7 bases, with 15 bases left in between. The CDR3 protein is CASSQLSGGVGELFF. In DNA, the CDR3 is TGTGCCAGCAGCCAGCTTTCAGGCGGGGTCGGGGAGCTGTTTTTT.

This clone is a singleton in its sample. This chain links TRBV4-1 with TRBJ2-2, with D possibly matching TRBD1 (6 bases). The CDR3 covers 17 residues. The V end was cut by 0 bases, the J end by 2 bases, with 13 bases between. Looked up from germline, CDR1 is MGHRA and CDR2 is YSYEKL. In DNA, the CDR3 is TGCGCCAGCAGCCAAGAACGGGCAGGGGCTAACACCGGGGAGCTGTTTTTT. This sequence encodes CASSQERAGANTGELFF.

V gene TRBV4-3 combines with J gene TRBJ2-2; maybe TRBD2 (5 bases). The CDR3 loop spans 14 amino acids. The germline V gene encodes CDR1 LGHNA and CDR2 YSLEER. Trimming pared 4 bases from V and 5 bases from J, leaving 11 bases between. The CDR3 DNA reads as TGCGCCAGCAGCCTGGCGCGCGGGACCGGGGAGCTGTTTTTT. It encodes CASSLARGTGELFF.

This clone has a single count. The V gene is TRBV30, the J gene TRBJ1-2; 9 positions match TRBD1. V gave up 3 bases and J gave up 2 bases; unmatched junction bases: 4. The germline V gene encodes CDR1 GTSNPN and CDR2 SVGIG (reference sequence). The CDR3 runs to 14 residues. CDR3 amino acids: CAWSRDRANYGYTF. CDR3 nucleotide sequence: TGTGCCTGGAGCCGGGACAGGGCGAACTATGGCTACACCTTC.

The V gene is TRBV6-5, the J gene TRBJ2-7; perhaps D is TRBD1 or TRBD2 (6 bases each). V lost 2 bases, J lost 4 bases, and 18 bases lay in between. CDR1 and CDR2 from the germline V gene are MNHEY and SVGAGI. This CDR3 contains 16 residues. This CDR3 reads CASSYTRDIGGYEQYF. As DNA, the CDR3 is TGTGCCAGCAGTTACACAAGGGACATCGGGGGATACGAGCAGTACTTC.

A single count supports this clone. The rearrangement uses TRBV6-6 and TRBJ1-4; D is undetermined. Trimming shortened V by 5 bases and J by 2 bases, and 12 bases separated the two germline ends. The CDR3 has 15 amino acids. Germline V gives CDR1 MNHNY, CDR2 SVGAGI (reference sequence). CDR3 in DNA: TGTGCCAGCAGTACGCAAGGGCTTACTAATGAAAAACTGTTTTTT. Amino acids: CASSTQGLTNEKLFF.

Only one count was recorded for this clone. The CDR3 protein is CASSEVRGYGYTF. The CDR3 nucleotides are TGTGCCAGCAGTGAAGTCAGGGGGTATGGCTACACCTTC. The V call is TRBV25-1, the J call TRBJ1-2, with 7 bases lining up with TRBD1. Trimming removed 2 bases from V and 5 bases from J; junction bases left unmatched: 2. The germline V gene has CDR1 MGHDK and CDR2 SYGVNS. This CDR3 region has 13 residues.

This clone was seen once. The chain joins TRBV19 to TRBJ1-2; perhaps TRBD1 as D (6 bases). Germline CDR1 is LNHDA and CDR2 is SQIVND (reference sequence). V lost 8 bases to trimming and J lost 4 bases, with 20 bases between them. The CDR3 is 15 residues long. The CDR3, as DNA: TGTGCCAGTCGAGCAAAGGGGGTCCTGAGCTATGGCTACACCTTC. This encodes CASRAKGVLSYGYTF.

This clone was recorded once. The rearrangement uses TRBV30 and TRBJ2-5; TRBD2 might be the D (5 bases). The V end was cut by 2 bases, the J end by 3 bases, with 13 bases between. Looked up from germline, CDR1 is GTSNPN and CDR2 is SVGIG (reference sequence). The CDR3 covers 14 residues. The CDR3 loop reads CAWSPGGLEETQYF. In DNA, the CDR3 is TGTGCCTGGAGTCCCGGTGGACTTGAAGAGACCCAGTACTTC. The complete variable domain, with remaining parts taken from reference TRBV30 and TRBJ2-5, reads SQTIHQWPATLVQPVGSPLSLECTVEGTSNPNLYWYRQAAGRGLQLLFYSVGIGQISSEVPQNLSASRPQDRQFILSSKKLLLSDSGFYLCAWSPGGLEETQYFGPGTRLLVL.

This sequence joins TRBV2 and TRBJ1-2; D unresolved. CDR1 and CDR2 from the germline V gene are SNHLY and FYNNEI. V gave up 3 bases and J gave up 3 bases, with 5 bases separating them. The CDR3 totals 12 residues. CDR3 DNA sequence: TGTGCCAGCAGTGAGATTTACTATGGCTACACCTTC. Amino acids: CASSEIYYGYTF. The variable domain in full, completed from reference TRBV2 and TRBJ1-2, reads EPEVTQTPSHQVTQMGQEVILRCVPISNHLYFYWYRQILGQKVEFLVSFYNNEISEKSEIFDDQFSVERPDGSNFTLKIRSTKLEDSAMYFCASSEIYYGYTFGSGTRLTVV.

This clone has just one count. CDR3 residues: CASSPGQGREQYF. The DNA of the CDR3 is TGTGCCAGCTCACCGGGACAGGGCCGCGAGCAGTACTTC. J is TRBJ2-7 and V is TRBV18; 9 positions match TRBD1. CDR3 size: 13 residues. The ends lost 3 bases at V and 6 bases at J; junction bases unmatched: 3. CDR1 KGHSH and CDR2 LQKENI come from the germline V gene.

Here the CDR3 reads CASSQGPGSYGYTF. The CDR3 nucleotides are TGCGCCAGCAGCCAAGGTCCAGGGAGCTATGGCTACACCTTC. The V gene is TRBV4-3, the J gene TRBJ1-2, with a tentative D call TRBD1 (5 bases). CDR1 and CDR2 (germline): LGHNA, YSLEER. The CDR3 spans 14 residues. The germline V and J ends were trimmed by 1 base and 4 bases, with 10 bases remaining between them.

CDR3 protein: CASSPRIAGFNGDTQYF. The CDR3 DNA sequence: TGTGCCAGCAGCCCCCGGATAGCGGGTTTTAACGGCGATACGCAGTATTTT. This chain uses TRBV9 with TRBJ2-3, with 7 bases identical to TRBD2. The V gene end was trimmed by 4 bases and the J gene end by 6 bases; junction bases not matched to a gene: 17. In germline, CDR1 is SGDLS, CDR2 YYNGEE. This CDR3 has 17 residues.

V gene TRBV28 combines with J gene TRBJ2-7, with D unresolved. The CDR3 length is 14 residues. Germline-derived CDR1 and CDR2 are MDHEN and SYDVKM. Trimming removed 4 bases at V and 3 bases at J, with 13 bases between. The CDR3 protein is CASSYQTVNYEQYF. The DNA of the CDR3 is TGTGCCAGCAGTTACCAGACGGTTAACTACGAGCAGTACTTC.

This clone was recorded only once. The rearrangement uses TRBV5-1 and TRBJ2-5; D perhaps matches TRBD2 (5 bases). Germline-derived CDR1 and CDR2 are SGHRS and YFSETQ. Trimming shortened V by 4 bases and J by 5 bases, and 21 bases separated the two germline ends. The CDR3 length is 16 residues. The CDR3 DNA reads as TGCGCCAGCAGCGGCACGGGGTCCACCCTTCGCGAGACCCAGTACTTC. Protein product: CASSGTGSTLRETQYF.

V and J are TRBV7-2 and TRBJ2-7; a weak D match, TRBD1 (9 bases). The CDR3 consists of 15 residues. Germline assignment: CDR1 SGHTA and CDR2 FQGNSA. Trimming cost V 5 bases and J 7 bases, with 21 bases left between them. As DNA, the CDR3 is TGTGCCAGCAGCCCCGGGGGGGGACAGGGACGGGAGCAGTACTTC. Its translation: CASSPGGGQGREQYF.

The chain is built from TRBV11-3 and TRBJ2-5; 7 nucleotides line up with TRBD1. The V segment lost 5 bases and the J segment 0 bases; nucleotides outside the gene matches: 3. The CDR3 runs to 14 residues. The germline V gene encodes CDR1 SGHNT and CDR2 YENEEA. CDR3 nucleotides: TGTGCCAGCAGCGATGACAGGGACCAAGAGACCCAGTACTTC. This codes for CASSDDRDQETQYF.

With regard to this clone: An end of the junction differs from the germline gene, which may be a read error. The chain carries TRBV27 and TRBJ1-6; D unresolved. The length of the CDR3 is 13 residues. The germline gives CDR1 MNHEY, CDR2 SMNVEV (reference sequence). CDR3 coding DNA: TGTGCCAGCAGTTCAACTTATAGTTCACCCCTCCACTTT. Protein: CASSSTYSSPLHF.